These 29 T cell receptor beta chains were sequenced from one sample in a study of blood T cell repertoires in COVID-19. Only in-frame clones appear in the TCRdb table, and some are missing; sequencing was by immunoSEQ multiplex PCR. The table records 100,000 to 150,000 clones, approximately 74% of them present only once. Material for sequencing was peripheral blood. The source of these receptors is a man aged 60 to 69 with acute or convalescent COVID-19.

This clone was seen a handful of times. The rearrangement uses TRBV2 and TRBJ2-7; D might be TRBD1 (5 bases). The ends were cut back, 10 bases at V and 2 bases at J, with 12 bases in the middle. The CDR3 spans 12 residues. The germline V gene has CDR1 SNHLY and CDR2 FYNNEI. This chain's CDR3 is CAISDKPYEQYF. The CDR3 bases are TGTGCCATTTCGGACAAACCCTACGAGCAGTACTTC. Full variable domain (missing parts from reference TRBV2 and TRBJ2-7): EPEVTQTPSHQVTQMGQEVILRCVPISNHLYFYWYRQILGQKVEFLVSFYNNEISEKSEIFDDQFSVERPDGSNFTLKIRSTKLEDSAMYFCAISDKPYEQYFGPGTRLTVT.

This clone was counted ten times or more. The rearrangement links TRBV3-1 (or the pseudogene TRBV3-2) to TRBJ2-7, with TRBD1 matching 8 bases. The J segment lost 4 bases and the V segment lost 2 bases, leaving 7 bases of the junction unmatched. In germline, CDR1 is LGHDT, CDR2 YNNKEL (reference sequence). The CDR3 contains 15 residues. In nucleotides, the CDR3 is TGTGCCAGCAGCCAAACCGGGACAGGCTTATACGAGCAGTACTTC. It yields the protein CASSQTGTGLYEQYF.

V and J are TRBV30 and TRBJ1-2; 9 bases match TRBD1. Per germline, CDR1 GTSNPN and CDR2 SVGIG (reference sequence). V lost 2 bases, J lost 4 bases, and 11 bases stayed unmatched. The CDR3 consists of 16 residues. The chain's CDR3 is CAWSPPAGQGPYGYTF. The CDR3 DNA reads as TGTGCCTGGAGTCCTCCCGCGGGACAGGGACCCTATGGCTACACCTTC. Full variable domain (rest looked up from reference TRBV30 and TRBJ1-2): SQTIHQWPATLVQPVGSPLSLECTVEGTSNPNLYWYRQAAGRGLQLLFYSVGIGQISSEVPQNLSASRPQDRQFILSSKKLLLSDSGFYLCAWSPPAGQGPYGYTFGSGTRLTVV.

In its sample, this clone was seen once. The chain employs TRBV10-2 and TRBJ2-7; 10 positions match TRBD1. V lost 6 bases to trimming and J lost 0 bases; unmatched junction nucleotides: 8. Germline values: CDR1 WSHSY, CDR2 SAAADI. CDR3 length: 16 amino acids. This CDR3 reads CASSLSDRGSSYEQYF. The CDR3, as DNA: TGCGCCAGCAGCTTATCGGACAGGGGGAGCTCCTACGAGCAGTACTTC.

The CDR3 nucleotides are TGTGCCAGCAGCCAAGGGATGACTTACAATGAGCAGTTCTTC. This codes for CASSQGMTYNEQFF. V and J are TRBV4-2 and TRBJ2-1; D ambiguous. The CDR3 extends over 14 amino acids. Germline values: CDR1 LGHNA, CDR2 YNFKEQ. With 1 base removed from V and 4 bases from J, the gap between germline ends came to 8 bases.

This clone was observed a few times. This chain joins TRBV6-5 and TRBJ1-2; D is unresolved. Trimming took 5 bases from V and 0 from J, leaving 7 bases between them. This CDR3 contains 13 residues. Germline CDR1 is MNHEY and CDR2 is SVGAGI. The CDR3 DNA sequence: TGTGCCAGCAGTACAGACGCTAACTATGGCTACACCTTC. This encodes CASSTDANYGYTF.

CDR3 sequence reads: CASSRQGGGNTIYF. The CDR3 nucleotides read TGTGCCAGCAGTAGACAGGGGGGCGGAAACACCATATATTTT. The chain carries TRBV27 and TRBJ1-3; 9 positions match TRBD1. Losses at the gene ends were 5 bases for V and 4 bases for J; bases not matched to a gene: 3. The CDR3 sequence is 14 residues long. Germline CDR1 is MNHEY and CDR2 is SMNVEV (reference sequence).

The V gene is TRBV3-1 (or the pseudogene TRBV3-2), the J gene TRBJ1-2; D gene unclear. Germline V lookup: CDR1 LGHDT, CDR2 YNNKEL (reference sequence). V was shortened by 0 bases and J by 1 base, with 9 bases between the two germline ends. CDR3 size: 15 residues. The CDR3 spells CASSQDPRGNYGYTF. CDR3 bases: TGTGCCAGCAGCCAAGACCCACGAGGTAACTATGGCTACACCTTC.

A few counts support this clone. This chain joins TRBV28 and TRBJ1-1; perhaps TRBD1 as D (6 bases). Germline V gene sequence: CDR1 MDHEN, CDR2 SYDVKM. V was pared by 5 bases and J by 5 bases, with 12 bases between. The CDR3 has 13 residues. For the CDR3, the DNA is TGTGCCAGCAGTAGTGACAGGTCGACTGAAGCTTTCTTT. Translation: CASSSDRSTEAFF.

V gene TRBV30 combines with J gene TRBJ1-2, with 7 positions matching TRBD1. J was trimmed by 1 base and V by 4 bases; bases with no gene match: 6. The CDR3 loop spans 14 amino acids. CDR1 and CDR2 from the germline V gene are GTSNPN and SVGIG (reference sequence). The CDR3 loop reads CAWTIGTVNYGYTF. The CDR3 DNA sequence: TGTGCCTGGACTATCGGGACAGTTAACTATGGCTACACCTTC.

V and J are TRBV5-5 and TRBJ1-2; the D gene is possibly TRBD1 (6 bases). Germline CDR1 is SGHKS and CDR2 is YYEKEE (reference sequence). The V end lost 3 bases, the J end lost 7 bases, and 13 bases lay between the germline ends. The CDR3 runs 13 residues. CDR3 loop: CASSSDRMGGYTF. The DNA of the CDR3 is TGTGCCAGCAGCTCTGACAGGATGGGTGGCTACACCTTC.

The chain links TRBV19 to TRBJ1-1; TRBD1 aligns across 10 bases. V gave up 5 bases and J gave up 4 bases; unmatched junction bases: 4. The CDR3 length is 14 residues. Germline-derived CDR1 and CDR2 are LNHDA and SQIVND (reference sequence). In nucleotides, the CDR3 is TGTGCCAGTAGTCGGGACAGGGGCTTCACTGAAGCTTTCTTT. Its protein is CASSRDRGFTEAFF.

V usage is TRBV19 and J usage is TRBJ2-7, with 13 bases lining up with TRBD2. The germline gives CDR1 LNHDA, CDR2 SQIVND (reference sequence). CDR3 length equals 13 residues. Germline trimming cut 9 bases from V and 5 bases from J; bases unmatched to any gene: 4. As DNA, the CDR3 is TGTGCCAGCGGGACTAGCGGGGCTAACGAGCAGTACTTC. It encodes CASGTSGANEQYF.

The chain links TRBV13 to TRBJ1-5; 7 bases fit TRBD1. Germline assignment: CDR1 PRHDT and CDR2 FYEKMQ (reference sequence). This CDR3 contains 20 residues. J gave up 0 bases and V 5 bases, and 19 bases lay outside the gene matches. The CDR3 here is CASSPDWRKDRWYSNQPQHF. CDR3 sequence (DNA): TGTGCCAGCAGCCCCGACTGGAGGAAGGACAGGTGGTATAGCAATCAGCCCCAGCATTTT.

The V call is TRBV11-3, the J call TRBJ1-6; no clear D. The CDR3 totals 14 residues. Per the germline V gene, CDR1 is SGHNT and CDR2 is YENEEA. Between the trimmed V and J ends, which lost 0 bases and 7 bases, there was a span of 7 bases. In nucleotides, the CDR3 is TGTGCCAGCAGCTTAGAATCCCTGAATTCACCCCTCCACTTT. Protein product: CASSLESLNSPLHF.

This rearrangement joins TRBV5-1 to TRBJ2-5; TRBD1 aligns across 10 bases. The CDR3 length is 15 residues. V gave up 4 bases and J gave up 7 bases; unmatched junction bases: 10. Germline lookup yields CDR1 SGHRS and CDR2 YFSETQ. The CDR3 DNA follows: TGCGCCAGCAGCCCAGGACAGGGGGTCCGGTGGACCCAGTACTTC. This translates into CASSPGQGVRWTQYF.

The chain couples TRBV6-5 to TRBJ1-2; the D gene is possibly TRBD1 (5 bases). This CDR3 is built from 15 residues. The V gene lost 7 bases and the J gene lost 5 bases, with 20 bases spanning the gap. From germline, CDR1 is MNHEY and CDR2 SVGAGI. The CDR3 DNA reads TGTGCCAGCAACGGGAAAGGGGAGGGTCCTTATGGCTACACCTTC. Encoded protein: CASNGKGEGPYGYTF.

The chain is built from TRBV24-1 and TRBJ2-1; tentative D call: TRBD1 (6 bases). Germline V gene data show CDR1 as KGHDR and CDR2 as SFDVKD. The CDR3 covers 15 residues. Trimming left V 4 bases short and J 6 bases short, with 15 bases between. In DNA form, the CDR3 reads TGTGCCACCAGTGACCGGGACATGAGGATCAATGAGCAGTTCTTC. Amino acids: CATSDRDMRINEQFF.

The V call is TRBV5-5, the J call TRBJ1-5, with TRBD1 identical over 9 bases. Trimming took 1 base from V and 7 from J; bases not matched to a gene: 6. The germline V gene encodes CDR1 SGHKS and CDR2 YYEKEE (reference sequence). This CDR3 spans 15 amino acids. The CDR3 reads CASSLYGTGKQPQHF. DNA of the CDR3: TGTGCCAGCAGCTTGTACGGGACAGGGAAGCAGCCCCAGCATTTT.

This chain uses TRBV12-5 with TRBJ1-2; 11 nucleotides agree with TRBD1. V dropped 5 bases and J dropped 1; count of bases not matched to a gene: 6. The CDR3 spans 16 residues. Germline loops: CDR1 LGHNT, CDR2 FRNRAP. CDR3 coding DNA: TGTGCTAGTGGTCCACCGGGACAGGGGGATAACTATGGCTACACCTTC. Amino acids: CASGPPGQGDNYGYTF.

The table lists this clone with a few counts. This chain joins TRBV2 and TRBJ2-7; perhaps TRBD2 as D (6 bases). This CDR3 spans 16 amino acids. V shed 0 bases and J shed 4 bases, with 16 bases lying between them. Germline V gene lookup returns CDR1 SNHLY and CDR2 FYNNEI. The CDR3 DNA reads as TGTGCCAGCAGTGAAGCGCGCGCGCGGGGACTTTACGAGCAGTACTTC. It codes for CASSEARARGLYEQYF.

The chain recombines TRBV4-2 with TRBJ1-4, with 7 bases identical to TRBD1. The junction had 6 bases not matched to a gene; V was cut back by 3 bases and J by 5 bases. The V gene's germline CDR1 is LGHNA and CDR2 YNFKEQ. This CDR3 contains 15 residues. In DNA, the CDR3 is TGTGCCAGCAGCCAGGCAGGGACAGCGAATGAAAAACTGTTTTTT. This gives the protein CASSQAGTANEKLFF.

This chain connects TRBV11-3 to TRBJ2-7; D uncertain. Trimming took off 1 base at V and 3 bases at J, with 10 bases between the two ends. The CDR3 has 14 residues. Looked up from germline, CDR1 is SGHNT and CDR2 is YENEEA. CDR3 sequence: CASSLGRGVYEQYF. CDR3 DNA: TGTGCCAGCAGCTTAGGACGAGGTGTCTACGAGCAGTACTTC.

The chain recombines TRBV6-5 with TRBJ2-7; D is possibly TRBD2 (5 bases). V lost 8 bases to trimming and J lost 3 bases, with 14 bases between them. The CDR3 consists of 13 residues. Germline V CDR1 and CDR2: MNHEY, SVGAGI. For the CDR3, the DNA is TGTGCCAGCGAGGGCGGCCAAGGCTACGAGCAGTACTTC. Protein: CASEGGQGYEQYF.

The chain is built from TRBV6-5 and TRBJ2-1, with a weak D call TRBD2 (5 bases). The CDR3 sequence is 13 residues long. Trimming left V 3 bases short and J 3 bases short, with 6 bases between. Germline values: CDR1 MNHEY, CDR2 SVGAGI. The CDR3: CASSYEGYNEQFF. The DNA of the CDR3 is TGTGCCAGCAGTTATGAGGGCTACAATGAGCAGTTCTTC.

The J gene is TRBJ1-6, the V gene TRBV27; D gene unclear. This CDR3 region has 14 residues. Germline CDR1 and CDR2: MNHEY and SMNVEV (reference sequence). Deletions cut 3 bases from V and 9 bases from J, with 12 bases between. The CDR3 DNA reads TGTGCCAGCAGTTTCGGGAGTAAAGGTTCACCCCTCCACTTT. This encodes CASSFGSKGSPLHF.

The rearrangement joins TRBV5-1 to TRBJ1-5, with D tentatively TRBD1 (5 bases). There are 14 residues in the CDR3. V shed 0 bases and J shed 5 bases, with 9 bases lying between them. The germline V gene has CDR1 SGHRS and CDR2 YFSETQ. This CDR3 is CASSLVGGDQPQHF. CDR3 DNA sequence: TGCGCCAGCAGCTTGGTGGGGGGAGATCAGCCCCAGCATTTT.

The chain links TRBV6-5 to TRBJ1-1; tentatively, D is TRBD1 (5 bases). Trimming removed 6 bases at V and 1 base at J, with 9 bases between. This CDR3 region has 13 residues. Germline lookup yields CDR1 MNHEY and CDR2 SVGAGI. The CDR3 DNA follows: TGTGCCAGCAGGGACATCTCGAACACTGAAGCTTTCTTT. Protein: CASRDISNTEAFF.

This clone was recorded only once. The chain uses TRBV9 and TRBJ2-3, with TRBD2 matching over 13 bases. The CDR3 totals 16 residues. Germline trimming cut 0 bases from V and 3 bases from J; bases unmatched to any gene: 1. Germline CDR1 SGDLS, CDR2 YYNGEE. CDR3 bases: TGTGCCAGCAGCGTAGGGACTAGCGGGAGTACAGATACGCAGTATTTT. Protein: CASSVGTSGSTDTQYF.